This record concerns one T cell receptor (beta chain) sequence. Antigen specificity is unknown. The junction departs from germline at one end; a sequencing error may be responsible. The CDR3 consists of 15 residues. This record belongs to a study of tumor-infiltrating lymphocytes in primary liver carcinoma. Unsorted whole blood supplied the RNA, and germline DNA was extracted too. Notes on the study in general: A significantly higher top-250-clone fraction was recorded for tumors than for blood (p = 0.039).

Making TCR beta cDNA involved around 520 ng total RNA and a constant-region primer. Libraries of TCR beta came from three nested multiplex PCR rounds with slightly modified ARM-PCR. Two initial PCR rounds of around 10 cycles each paired TRBV1-TRBV30 forward primers with a C-beta reverse primer. MiXCR, applied by TCRdb to the multiplex PCR reads, yields one record per CDR3 protein. Of some 190,000 distinct CDR3 sequences listed, roughly 60% are singletons. The genes are TRBV12-3 or TRBV12-4 and TRBJ2-7; 8 bases fit TRBD1. Sequencing input: peripheral blood. The receptor was derived from a man in his forties with primary liver carcinoma and hepatitis B virus infection. The CDR3 is CASRLMDRAPYEQYF. The CDR3 nucleotides are TGTGCCAGCAGGCTTATGGACAGGGCGCCCTACGAGCAGTATTTC.